The subject of this entry is one T cell receptor beta chain. The antigen it recognizes is unknown. The record has no base qualities; no much larger clone is one base away. The sample comes from a study of blood T cell repertoires in COVID-19 (TCRdb year 2020). Regarding the research as a whole: The collaborator samples originated in the United States, Italy and Spain and spanned the acute and convalescent phases of COVID-19. Samples came from the ongoing ImmuneRACE study (first 160 participants) plus 1,254 subjects from 6 global collaborators. The dataset comprised deeply sampled blood TCRbeta repertoires from subjects exposed to, actively infected with, or recovered from COVID-19. Sample metadata almost always included a de-identified subject ID, COVID-19 status, age in years and sex. The repertoires were made available in a free public database intended to serve as a resource for research on the immune response to SARS-CoV-2. The prospective study material was composed of cDNA or gDNA derived from T cells, B-cell-depleted T cells, or PBMCs. Where available, HLA class I and class II types were taken from metadata supplied by the sample provider and were not determined by assay-based typing. The study at large found these results: Clinical and demographic metadata were provided uncurated, with the amount varying by source and participant.

The immunoSEQ Assay, a bias-controlled multiplex PCR, was used to amplify TCRbeta CDR3 regions from genomic DNA. The original pipeline was this. Nucleated cell counts per sample were estimated from amplification of reference gene primers within the assay. Sequence reads were collapsed and filtered to measure the absolute abundance of every unique TCRbeta CDR3 rearrangement. For each sample, productive Simpson clonality was calculated as the square root of Simpson's diversity index over productive rearrangements. TCRdb's version of the immuneACCESS table is confined to in-frame rearrangements and falls short of the full clone set. An unresolved V gene accounts for under half of the shortfall where checked; the remainder is of unknown origin. Clone size and the V and J calls come from that table; the DNA yielded D and trimming. This sample lists 100,000 or so clones; approximately 78% were detected once. The top ten clonotypes cover 6% to 7.5% of the sample.

Collaborating institutions collected whole blood in K2EDTA tubes following their own protocols. For TCRbeta analysis, collaborators shipped samples in one of three forms: frozen whole blood, isolated PBMCs, or DNA extracted from either of those sample types. The germline ends are 13 bases apart after V is trimmed by 5 bases and J by 5 bases. The CDR3 runs 14 residues from the cysteine to the phenylalanine. Only the CDR3 DNA is retained, 42 bases long and in frame from the first base. Per the germline V gene, MNHEY is the CDR1 and SVGAGI is the CDR2. Input material: peripheral blood. In this chain, TRBV6-5 is recombined with TRBJ1-5; D gene: possibly TRBD1, on 5 matching bases. This receptor was obtained from a man aged 50 or older with active or convalescent COVID-19. The CDR3 is CASSPSGGHQPQHF. The sequence in DNA is TGTGCCAGCAGTCCATCGGGGGGTCATCAGCCCCAGCATTTT.